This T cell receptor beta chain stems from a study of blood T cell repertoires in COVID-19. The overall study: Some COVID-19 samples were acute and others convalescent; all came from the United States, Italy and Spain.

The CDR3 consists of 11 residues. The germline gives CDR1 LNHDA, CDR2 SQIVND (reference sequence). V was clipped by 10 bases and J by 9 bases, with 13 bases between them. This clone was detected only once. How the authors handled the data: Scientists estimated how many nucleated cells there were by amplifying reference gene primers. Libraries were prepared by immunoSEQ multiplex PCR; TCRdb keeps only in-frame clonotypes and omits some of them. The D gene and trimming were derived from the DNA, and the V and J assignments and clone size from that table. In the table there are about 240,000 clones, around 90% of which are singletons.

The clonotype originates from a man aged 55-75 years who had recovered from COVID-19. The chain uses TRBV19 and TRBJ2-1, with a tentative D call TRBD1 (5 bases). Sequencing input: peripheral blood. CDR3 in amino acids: CATRAVVEQFF. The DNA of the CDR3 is TGTGCCACCAGGGCGGTGGTTGAGCAGTTCTTC.